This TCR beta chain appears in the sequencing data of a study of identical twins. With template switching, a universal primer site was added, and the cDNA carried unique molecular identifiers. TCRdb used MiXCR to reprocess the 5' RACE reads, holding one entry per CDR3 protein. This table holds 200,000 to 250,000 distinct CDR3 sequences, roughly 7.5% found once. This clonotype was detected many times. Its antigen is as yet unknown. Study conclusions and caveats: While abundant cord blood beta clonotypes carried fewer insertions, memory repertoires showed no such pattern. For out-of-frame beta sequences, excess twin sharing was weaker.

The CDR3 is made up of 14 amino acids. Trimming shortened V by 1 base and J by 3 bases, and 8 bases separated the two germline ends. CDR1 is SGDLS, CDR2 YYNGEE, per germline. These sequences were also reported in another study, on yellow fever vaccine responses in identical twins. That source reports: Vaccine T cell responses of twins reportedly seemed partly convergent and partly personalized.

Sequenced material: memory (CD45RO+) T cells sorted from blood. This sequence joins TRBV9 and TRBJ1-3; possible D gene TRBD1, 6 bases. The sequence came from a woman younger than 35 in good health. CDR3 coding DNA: TGTGCCAGCAGCGTAACGGACAGTGGAAACACCATATATTTT. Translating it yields CASSVTDSGNTIYF.